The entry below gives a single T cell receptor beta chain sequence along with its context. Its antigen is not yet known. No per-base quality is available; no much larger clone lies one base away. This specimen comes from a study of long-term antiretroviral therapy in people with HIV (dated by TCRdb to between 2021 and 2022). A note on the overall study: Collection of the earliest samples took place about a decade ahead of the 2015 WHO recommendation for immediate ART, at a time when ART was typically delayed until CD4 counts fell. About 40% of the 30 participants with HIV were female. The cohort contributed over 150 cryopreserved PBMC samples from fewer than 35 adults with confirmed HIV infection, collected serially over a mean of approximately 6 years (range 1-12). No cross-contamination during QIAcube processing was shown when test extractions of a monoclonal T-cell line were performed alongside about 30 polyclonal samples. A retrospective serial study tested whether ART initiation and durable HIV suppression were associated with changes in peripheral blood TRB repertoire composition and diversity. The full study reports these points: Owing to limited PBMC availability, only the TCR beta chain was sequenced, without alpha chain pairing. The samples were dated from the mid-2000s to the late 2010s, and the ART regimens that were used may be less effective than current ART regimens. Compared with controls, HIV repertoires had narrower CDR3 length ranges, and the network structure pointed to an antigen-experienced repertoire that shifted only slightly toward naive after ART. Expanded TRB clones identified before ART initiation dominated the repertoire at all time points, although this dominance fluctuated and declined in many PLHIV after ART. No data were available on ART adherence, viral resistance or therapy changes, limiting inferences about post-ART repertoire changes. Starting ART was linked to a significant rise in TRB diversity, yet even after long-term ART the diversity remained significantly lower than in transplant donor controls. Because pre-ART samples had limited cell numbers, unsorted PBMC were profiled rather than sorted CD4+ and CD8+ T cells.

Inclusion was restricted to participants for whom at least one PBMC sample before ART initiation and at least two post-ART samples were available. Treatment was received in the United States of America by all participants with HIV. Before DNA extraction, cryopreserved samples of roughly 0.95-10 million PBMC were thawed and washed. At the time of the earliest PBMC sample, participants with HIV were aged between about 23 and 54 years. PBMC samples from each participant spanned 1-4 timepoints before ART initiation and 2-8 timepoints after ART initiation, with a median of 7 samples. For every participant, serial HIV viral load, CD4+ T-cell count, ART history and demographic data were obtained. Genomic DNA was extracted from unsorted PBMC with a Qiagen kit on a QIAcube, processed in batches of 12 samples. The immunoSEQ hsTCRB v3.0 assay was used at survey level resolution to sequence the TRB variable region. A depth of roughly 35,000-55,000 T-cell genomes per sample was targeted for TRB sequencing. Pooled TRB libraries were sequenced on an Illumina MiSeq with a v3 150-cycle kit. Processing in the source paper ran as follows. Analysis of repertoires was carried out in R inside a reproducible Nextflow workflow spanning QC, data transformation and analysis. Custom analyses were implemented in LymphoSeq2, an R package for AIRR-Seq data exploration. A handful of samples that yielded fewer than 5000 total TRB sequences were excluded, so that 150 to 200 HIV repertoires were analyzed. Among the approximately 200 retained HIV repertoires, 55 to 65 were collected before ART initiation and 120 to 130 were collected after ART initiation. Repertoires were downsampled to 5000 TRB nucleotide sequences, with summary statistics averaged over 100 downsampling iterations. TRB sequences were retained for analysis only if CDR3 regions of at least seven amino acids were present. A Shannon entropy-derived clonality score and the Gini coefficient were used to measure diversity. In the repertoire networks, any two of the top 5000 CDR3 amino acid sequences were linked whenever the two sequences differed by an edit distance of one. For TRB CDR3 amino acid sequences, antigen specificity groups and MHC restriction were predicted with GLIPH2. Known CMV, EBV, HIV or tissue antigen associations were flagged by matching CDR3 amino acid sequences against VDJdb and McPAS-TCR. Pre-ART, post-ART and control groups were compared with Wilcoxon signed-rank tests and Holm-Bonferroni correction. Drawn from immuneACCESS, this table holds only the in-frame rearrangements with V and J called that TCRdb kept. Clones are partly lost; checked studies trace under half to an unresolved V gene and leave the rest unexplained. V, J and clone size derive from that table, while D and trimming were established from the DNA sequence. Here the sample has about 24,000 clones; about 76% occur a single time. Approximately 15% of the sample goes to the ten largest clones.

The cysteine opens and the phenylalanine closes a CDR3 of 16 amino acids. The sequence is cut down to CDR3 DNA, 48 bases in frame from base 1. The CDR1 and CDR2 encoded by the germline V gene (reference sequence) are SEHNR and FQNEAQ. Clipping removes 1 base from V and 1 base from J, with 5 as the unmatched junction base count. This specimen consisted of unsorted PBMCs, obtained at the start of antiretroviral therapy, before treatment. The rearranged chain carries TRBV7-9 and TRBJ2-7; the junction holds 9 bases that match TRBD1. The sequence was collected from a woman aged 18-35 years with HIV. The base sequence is TGTGCCAGCAGCTTAGTTTGGGACAGGGAGTCCTACGAGCAGTACTTC. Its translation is CASSLVWDRESYEQYF.